These 21 T cell receptor beta chains were all obtained from the same sample, sequenced in a study of blood T cells in healthy people across ages. Next came a second PCR, run for about 6 to 12 cycles, which used a sample-barcoded 5' primer along with a J-beta primer mix. One entry per CDR3 protein, called by TCRdb with MiXCR from the 5' RACE reads. The table records 650,000 to 800,000 distinct CDR3 sequences, around 43% of them present only once. Sequencing input: blood. The receptors come from a man aged 55-75 years in good health.

This clonotype was detected many times. The chain links TRBV7-2 to TRBJ1-2; D may be TRBD1 (5 bases). Germline CDR1 reads SGHTA; CDR2 reads FQGNSA. CDR3 length: 16 amino acids. The V gene lost 4 bases and the J gene lost 5 bases, with 20 bases spanning the gap. The CDR3 is CASSSMGGATGYGYTF. The CDR3 nucleotides read TGTGCCAGCAGCTCGATGGGAGGGGCTACGGGATATGGCTACACCTTC.

This clonotype was recorded only once. A read error is possible here, since a much larger clone lies one base away. J is TRBJ2-7 and V is TRBV29-1; 9 nucleotides align to TRBD1. The CDR3 has 14 residues. Germline V gene sequence: CDR1 SQVTM, CDR2 ANQGSEA. The CDR3 loop is CGVEVTGQGYEQYF. CDR3 nucleotide sequence: TGCGGCGTTGAAGTTACGGGACAGGGCTACGAGCAGTACTTC.

This clonotype showed up just a few times. The chain is built from TRBV3-1 and TRBJ2-1, with D possibly TRBD1 on 5 matching bases. CDR1 and CDR2 (germline): LGHDT, YNNKEL (reference sequence). V was clipped by 10 bases and J by 4 bases, with 11 bases between them. There are 12 residues in the CDR3. The CDR3 loop is CATQTEYNEQFF. CDR3 in DNA: TGTGCCACCCAGACAGAGTACAATGAGCAGTTCTTC.

This clonotype has a handful of counts. The chain uses TRBV5-1 and TRBJ1-5, with D possibly matching TRBD1 (5 bases). This CDR3 is built from 13 residues. V gave up 2 bases and J gave up 7 bases, with 10 bases separating them. Germline CDR1 reads SGHRS; CDR2 reads YFSETQ. The DNA for the CDR3 is TGCGCCAGCAGCTTAGGGGAGAAACAGCCCCAGCATTTT. Amino acid sequence: CASSLGEKQPQHF.

The rearrangement uses TRBV5-6 and TRBJ1-6, with a tentative D call TRBD1 (5 bases). The CDR3 consists of 17 residues. The V and J ends lost 7 bases and 2 bases respectively, with 19 bases between them. Germline V gene lookup returns CDR1 SGHDT and CDR2 YYEEEE. The DNA for the CDR3 is TGTGCCAGCGCCCAGCTGAACCGGGACCCCTATAATTCACCCCTCCACTTT. This encodes CASAQLNRDPYNSPLHF.

V is TRBV4-3 and J is TRBJ2-7, with D perhaps TRBD1 (6 bases). The germline gives CDR1 LGHNA, CDR2 YSLEER. This CDR3 has 14 amino acids. V lost 2 bases and J lost 4, with 12 bases in between. As DNA, the CDR3 is TGCGCCAGCAGCCAAATGACAGGCGTTTACGAGCAGTACTTC. It yields the protein CASSQMTGVYEQYF.

The V gene is TRBV30, the J gene TRBJ2-3; D is uncertain. The germline V and J ends were trimmed by 4 bases and 0 bases, with 14 bases remaining between them. The CDR3 runs to 15 residues. Germline lookup yields CDR1 GTSNPN and CDR2 SVGIG (reference sequence). Here the CDR3 reads CAWKVSGTSTDTQYF. CDR3 nucleotides: TGTGCCTGGAAGGTTTCCGGCACTAGCACAGATACGCAGTATTTT.

The chain carries TRBV7-3 and TRBJ2-1; 9 nucleotides agree with TRBD2. V shed 2 bases and J 6 bases; nucleotides not matched to a gene: 2. CDR1 is SGHTA and CDR2 is FQGTGA in the germline V gene. This CDR3 is built from 14 residues. The CDR3 loop reads CASSLAGGLNEQFF. DNA for the CDR3: TGTGCCAGCAGCTTAGCGGGGGGGCTCAATGAGCAGTTCTTC.

V usage is TRBV5-6 and J usage is TRBJ2-1, with 8 nucleotides matching TRBD2. The DNA end is a closer match to TRBJ2-7, so the J assignment may be wrong. Germline CDR1 and CDR2: SGHDT and YYEEEE. The CDR3 runs 15 residues. CDR3 in DNA: TGTGCCAGCAGCTGGGACTGGCGGGGGGCGTACGAGCAGTACTTC. Its protein product is CASSWDWRGAYEQYF.

The rearrangement links TRBV7-3 to TRBJ1-5; possible D gene TRBD1, 5 bases. Germline CDR1 and CDR2: SGHTA and FQGTGA. Trimming shortened V by 1 base and J by 3 bases, and 10 bases separated the two germline ends. The CDR3 is made up of 15 amino acids. The CDR3 here is CASSLKEGDNQPQHF. In DNA, the CDR3 is TGTGCCAGCAGCTTAAAGGAAGGGGACAATCAGCCCCAGCATTTT.

This clonotype was recorded a few times. The gene calls are TRBV29-1 and TRBJ1-1; TRBD1 matches 9 bases. J was trimmed by 3 bases and V by 7 bases; bases with no gene match: 0. The germline V gene has CDR1 SQVTM and CDR2 ANQGSEA. The CDR3 covers 11 residues. CDR3 sequence reads: CSGTGDTEAFF. The CDR3, as DNA: TGCAGCGGGACAGGGGACACTGAAGCTTTCTTT.

The gene calls are TRBV18 and TRBJ1-5, with D hard to call. Trimming took 6 bases from V and 0 from J, leaving 9 bases between them. The CDR3 consists of 14 residues. CDR1 is KGHSH and CDR2 is LQKENI in the germline V gene. The DNA for the CDR3 is TGTGCCAGCTCGGACTTGAATAGCAATCAGCCCCAGCATTTT. Its protein is CASSDLNSNQPQHF. The full variable domain, with the rest looked up from reference TRBV18 and TRBJ1-5, is NAGVMQNPRHLVRRRGQEARLRCSPMKGHSHVYWYRQLPEEGLKFMVYLQKENIIDESGMPKERFSAEFPKEGPSILRIQQVVRGDSAAYFCASSDLNSNQPQHFGDGTRLSIL.

This chain joins TRBV15 and TRBJ2-5; D is unclear. CDR3 size: 15 residues. V lost 3 bases to trimming and J lost 5 bases, with 16 bases between them. In germline, CDR1 is LNHNV, CDR2 YYDKDF (reference sequence). CDR3 loop: CATSSLGALGETQYF. The CDR3 DNA follows: TGTGCCACCAGCAGTTTGGGTGCGTTGGGTGAGACCCAGTACTTC.

Comments on this clonotype: A much larger clone lies a single base off, so this may be a read error. The J gene is TRBJ2-3, the V gene TRBV9; D is perhaps TRBD1 (5 bases). CDR3 length equals 14 residues. Germline V gene sequence: CDR1 SGDLS, CDR2 YYNGEE. The CDR3 is CASSVVGFTGTQYF. As DNA, the CDR3 is TGTGCCAGCAGCGTAGTTGGATTCACAGGTACGCAGTATTTT.

This clonotype was recorded a few times. The V gene is TRBV7-2, the J gene TRBJ2-5; D call uncertain. This CDR3 has 16 residues. Between the trimmed V and J ends, which lost 1 base and 5 bases, there was a span of 17 bases. The germline gives CDR1 SGHTA, CDR2 FQGNSA. CDR3 sequence reads: CASSLVAYPAEETQYF. CDR3 bases: TGTGCCAGCAGCTTAGTGGCCTACCCCGCGGAGGAGACCCAGTACTTC.

The sample holds a few counts of this clonotype. CDR3 in amino acids: CASSQDPAGGPGELFF. In nucleotides, the CDR3 is TGCGCCAGCAGCCAAGATCCAGCGGGGGGGCCCGGGGAGCTGTTTTTT. V usage is TRBV4-3 and J usage is TRBJ2-2, with 10 bases identical to TRBD2. The CDR3 sequence is 16 residues long. Unmatched junction bases numbered 4, after V lost 0 bases and J lost 6 bases. The germline V gene encodes CDR1 LGHNA and CDR2 YSLEER.

The sample holds a few counts of this clonotype. Here the CDR3 DNA reads TGTGCCAGCAGCCGGATCTCTGGGGCCAACGTCCTGACTTTC. It is translated as CASSRISGANVLTF. V gene TRBV27 combines with J gene TRBJ2-6; no firm D call. The CDR3 spans 14 residues. The V end lost 6 bases, the J end lost 0 bases, and 6 bases lay between the germline ends. Germline V gene data show CDR1 as MNHEY and CDR2 as SMNVEV (reference sequence).

The chain joins TRBV7-2 to TRBJ1-6; D may be TRBD1 (5 bases). The V and J ends lost 2 bases and 4 bases respectively, with 12 bases between them. CDR1 SGHTA and CDR2 FQGNSA come from the germline V gene. CDR3 length equals 16 residues. The CDR3 sequence is CASSLNTGGYNSPLHF. CDR3 DNA: TGTGCCAGCAGCTTAAATACGGGGGGGTATAATTCACCCCTCCACTTT.

Details on this clonotype: The junction shows a germline mismatch at one end, possibly a read error. The CDR3 sequence: CAGSPGGTGGSPLHF. The CDR3 nucleotides are TGTGCCGGCAGTCCGGGGGGGACAGGGGGCTCACCCCTCCACTTT. The gene calls are TRBV2 and TRBJ1-6; 12 bases match TRBD1. The CDR3 is made up of 15 amino acids. CDR1 and CDR2 (germline): SNHLY, FYNNEI. Full variable domain (missing parts from reference TRBV2 and TRBJ1-6): EPEVTQTPSHQVTQMGQEVILRCVPISNHLYFYWYRQILGQKVEFLVSFYNNEISEKSEIFDDQFSVERPDGSNFTLKIRSTKLEDSAMYFCAGSPGGTGGSPLHFGNGTRLTVT.

V gene TRBV20-1 combines with J gene TRBJ2-1; D gene uncertain. The CDR3 loop spans 16 amino acids. Germline V gene sequence: CDR1 DFQATT, CDR2 SNEGSKA (reference sequence). V was clipped by 0 bases and J by 4 bases, with 16 bases between them. The CDR3 protein is CSARDPWQADYNEQFF. For the CDR3, the DNA is TGCAGTGCTAGAGATCCATGGCAGGCTGATTACAATGAGCAGTTCTTC.

A single count supports this clonotype. The chain links TRBV2 to TRBJ2-3; 8 bases map to TRBD2. Trimming cost V 3 bases and J 4 bases; bases outside gene matches: 6. The CDR3 spans 15 residues. Germline loops: CDR1 SNHLY, CDR2 FYNNEI. CDR3 nucleotides: TGTGCCAGCAGTGAGCCCGGGGGGGCCGCAGATACGCAGTATTTT. This sequence encodes CASSEPGGAADTQYF.